This entry lists 25 T cell receptor beta chains sequenced from one sample in a study of T-cell memory formation after mild COVID-19. TCRdb passed the 5' RACE reads through MiXCR, listing each CDR3 protein once. The sample comprises 350,000 to 450,000 distinct CDR3 sequences, roughly 20% of which are singletons, and 7.5% to 10% rests with the top ten. Specimen: PBMCs or a T cell subset sorted from them (not recorded which). The receptor set was obtained from an adult woman who had mild COVID-19 (a few samples of this study predate the infection). Cell type and time point are not known.

This clonotype was detected only a few times. This chain joins TRBV15 and TRBJ1-2, with no clear D. Trimming removed 4 bases at V and 4 bases at J, with 13 bases between. Per the germline V gene, CDR1 is LNHNV and CDR2 is YYDKDF (reference sequence). This CDR3 is 14 amino acids long. The CDR3 loop is CATSILPGFYGYTF. CDR3 bases: TGTGCCACCAGCATCTTACCGGGGTTCTATGGCTACACCTTC.

CDR3 nucleotides: TGTGCCAGCAGCGAGACTAGCGGGACGTACCAAGAGACCCAGTACTTC. Its protein product is CASSETSGTYQETQYF. The chain links TRBV7-9 to TRBJ2-5; 11 bases agree with TRBD2. The junction had 5 bases not matched to a gene; V was cut back by 5 bases and J by 0 bases. The CDR3 loop spans 16 amino acids. The germline V gene has CDR1 SEHNR and CDR2 FQNEAQ (reference sequence).

This clonotype was seen more than once but under ten times. J is TRBJ1-2 and V is TRBV29-1, with a possible D match to TRBD1 (6 bases). CDR1 and CDR2 (germline): SQVTM, ANQGSEA. Trimming shortened V by 1 base and J by 5 bases, and 17 bases separated the two germline ends. This CDR3 has 15 amino acids. This chain's CDR3 is CSVEGGQGTPYGYTF. The CDR3 nucleotides read TGCAGCGTTGAAGGGGGGCAGGGAACGCCATATGGCTACACCTTC.

This clonotype was counted at least ten times. The rearrangement links TRBV6-6 to TRBJ2-1; 11 nucleotides align to TRBD1. Losses at the gene ends were 5 bases for V and 4 bases for J; bases not matched to a gene: 7. The CDR3 extends over 16 amino acids. Germline CDR1 and CDR2: MNHNY and SVGAGI (reference sequence). CDR3 residues: CASSPMDRGLYNEQFF. CDR3 nucleotides: TGTGCCAGCAGTCCCATGGACAGGGGGCTATACAATGAGCAGTTCTTC.

This clonotype was observed a few times. The V and J genes are TRBV7-9 and TRBJ1-1; 9 nucleotides align to TRBD1. The CDR3 totals 15 residues. Germline lookup yields CDR1 SEHNR and CDR2 FQNEAQ (reference sequence). Trimming removed 8 bases from V and 2 bases from J; junction bases left unmatched: 9. The CDR3 here is CASALRGQGNTEAFF. CDR3 nucleotide sequence: TGTGCCAGCGCTCTGAGGGGACAGGGCAACACTGAAGCTTTCTTT.

V gene TRBV29-1 combines with J gene TRBJ2-4; D is ambiguous. Trimming cost V 5 bases and J 2 bases, with 10 bases left between them. Germline CDR1 is SQVTM and CDR2 is ANQGSEA. The CDR3 length is 13 residues. Here the CDR3 reads CSVRWGSKNIQYF. The CDR3 coding sequence is TGCAGCGTTCGTTGGGGTTCCAAAAACATTCAGTACTTC. The full variable domain, its missing parts supplied by reference TRBV29-1 and TRBJ2-4, is SAVISQKPSRDICQRGTSLTIQCQVDSQVTMMFWYRQQPGQSLTLIATANQGSEATYESGFVIDKFPISRPNLTFSTLTVSNMSPEDSSIYLCSVRWGSKNIQYFGAGTRLSVL.

This clonotype appeared a few times. This chain uses TRBV7-2 with TRBJ2-7; 9 bases agree with TRBD2. The V segment lost 5 bases and the J segment 4 bases; nucleotides outside the gene matches: 6. Looked up from germline, CDR1 is SGHTA and CDR2 is FQGNSA. The CDR3 is 14 residues long. This chain's CDR3 is CASSIGSGRYEQYF. The CDR3 bases are TGTGCCAGCAGCATAGGTAGCGGGAGATACGAGCAGTACTTC.

In its sample, this clonotype was seen a few times. This chain links TRBV7-2 with TRBJ2-1, with 12 bases lining up with TRBD2. The germline V gene encodes CDR1 SGHTA and CDR2 FQGNSA. This CDR3 has 13 amino acids. Trimming at V came to 10 bases and at J to 8 bases, leaving 6 bases not matched to a gene. This chain's CDR3 is CATRLAGVDEQFF. CDR3 nucleotides: TGTGCCACCAGACTAGCGGGAGTTGATGAGCAGTTCTTC.

In this sample, this clonotype turned up a few times. V gene TRBV25-1 combines with J gene TRBJ2-7; 10 bases align to TRBD2. The length of the CDR3 is 16 residues. Germline trimming cut 1 base from V and 2 bases from J; bases unmatched to any gene: 5. Germline CDR1 and CDR2: MGHDK and SYGVNS. CDR3 in amino acids: CASSEWGSGGPYEQYF. CDR3 DNA sequence: TGTGCCAGCAGTGAATGGGGTAGCGGGGGGCCCTACGAGCAGTACTTC.

This sequence joins TRBV29-1 and TRBJ2-7; no clear D. The CDR3 runs to 12 residues. Per germline, CDR1 SQVTM and CDR2 ANQGSEA. Trimming stripped 4 bases from V and 3 bases from J, with 10 bases between. The CDR3 spells CSVVGEDYEQYF. The CDR3 nucleotides read TGCAGCGTTGTAGGTGAGGACTACGAGCAGTACTTC.

This chain uses TRBV4-1 with TRBJ1-4; D gene uncertain. The CDR3 runs 14 residues. Germline loops: CDR1 MGHRA, CDR2 YSYEKL. Trimming pared 1 base from V and 8 bases from J, leaving 11 bases between. The CDR3 region is CASSQVVRGEKLFF. The CDR3 DNA is TGCGCCAGCAGCCAAGTGGTCCGGGGAGAAAAACTGTTTTTT.

The chain has TRBV15 and TRBJ2-3; D unclear. The germline gives CDR1 LNHNV, CDR2 YYDKDF (reference sequence). Trimming removed 1 base at V and 0 bases at J, with 8 bases between. The CDR3 loop spans 15 amino acids. The chain's CDR3 is CATSRVRLSTDTQYF. CDR3 nucleotides: TGTGCCACCAGCAGAGTCAGGCTTAGCACAGATACGCAGTATTTT.

This clonotype was picked up a small number of times. The rearrangement uses TRBV4-1 and TRBJ2-7; TRBD1 aligns across 8 bases. V dropped 0 bases and J dropped 0; count of bases not matched to a gene: 7. In germline, CDR1 is MGHRA, CDR2 YSYEKL. This CDR3 region has 17 residues. The CDR3 DNA reads as TGCGCCAGCAGCCAAGACGGACAGGGCATTTCCTCCTACGAGCAGTACTTC. This encodes CASSQDGQGISSYEQYF.

The J gene is TRBJ2-1, the V gene TRBV9; TRBD2 might be the D (6 bases). CDR1 is SGDLS and CDR2 is YYNGEE in the germline V gene. This CDR3 has 15 amino acids. Trimming removed 3 bases at V and 8 bases at J, with 18 bases between. CDR3 nucleotides: TGTGCCAGCAGCGCCTATGGATGGCGGGATGATGAGCAGTTCTTC. Translation: CASSAYGWRDDEQFF.

This clonotype was detected a few times. V gene TRBV19 combines with J gene TRBJ1-5, with TRBD1 matching over 7 bases. J gave up 6 bases and V 10 bases, and 21 bases lay outside the gene matches. Germline V CDR1 and CDR2: LNHDA, SQIVND (reference sequence). This CDR3 has 17 amino acids. The CDR3 spells CAKKLGLNRGRSQPQHF. The CDR3 DNA reads as TGTGCCAAGAAACTAGGATTGAACAGGGGAAGAAGTCAGCCCCAGCATTTT.

V gene TRBV18 combines with J gene TRBJ1-4; D may be TRBD1 (5 bases). Germline loops: CDR1 KGHSH, CDR2 LQKENI. Trimming stripped 0 bases from V and 11 bases from J, with 19 bases between. The CDR3 length is 16 residues. The CDR3 sequence: CASSPPGQTIMGKLFF. The CDR3 bases are TGTGCCAGCTCACCACCGGGGCAGACCATCATGGGGAAACTGTTTTTT.

With respect to this clonotype: Germline and junction disagree at one end, which may indicate a read error. The genes are TRBV12-3 or TRBV12-4 and TRBJ1-2; D gene uncertain. The CDR3 extends over 13 amino acids. CDR3 nucleotides: TGTGCCAGCACCTCGCGATCTAACGATGGCTACACCTTC. As protein: CASTSRSNDGYTF.

This chain links TRBV24-1 with TRBJ2-2; D is unresolved. In germline, CDR1 is KGHDR, CDR2 SFDVKD. V was cut by 5 bases and J by 5 bases, with 8 bases left in between. This CDR3 comprises 13 residues. As DNA, the CDR3 is TGTGCCACCAGTGGTTTCGGAACCGGGGAGCTGTTTTTT. Translated, it gives CATSGFGTGELFF.

This clonotype was counted a few times. The J gene is TRBJ2-2, the V gene TRBV7-6, with D possibly TRBD1 on 5 matching bases. From germline, CDR1 is SGHVS and CDR2 FNYEAQ. The CDR3 consists of 18 residues. V lost 6 bases, J lost 5 bases, and 25 bases lay in between. The CDR3 here is CASRLKHDSSKATGELFF. The CDR3 DNA reads as TGTGCCAGCAGACTAAAGCACGACAGCTCCAAAGCGACCGGGGAGCTGTTTTTT.

The chain is built from TRBV9 and TRBJ2-1; no clear D gene. The V and J ends lost 7 bases and 0 bases respectively, with 11 bases between them. Germline-derived CDR1 and CDR2 are SGDLS and YYNGEE. CDR3 length equals 14 residues. The CDR3 DNA is TGTGCCAGCCCGAGGCGCCGCTCCTACAATGAGCAGTTCTTC. It is translated as CASPRRRSYNEQFF. Using reference TRBV9 and TRBJ2-1 for the parts outside the CDR3, the full variable domain is DSGVTQTPKHLITATGQRVTLRCSPRSGDLSVYWYQQSLDQGLQFLIQYYNGEERAKGNILERFSAQQFPDLHSELNLSSLELGDSALYFCASPRRRSYNEQFFGPGTRLTVL.

The rearrangement links TRBV9 to TRBJ1-4, with D unresolved. This CDR3 region has 13 residues. V gave up 2 bases and J gave up 4 bases, with 6 bases separating them. Germline V gene lookup returns CDR1 SGDLS and CDR2 YYNGEE. The CDR3 coding sequence is TGTGCCAGCAGCGTGGGGAATAATGAAAAACTGTTTTTT. Translating gives CASSVGNNEKLFF.

The CDR3 coding sequence is TGCGCCAGCAAGGGGGAAGGGGAGCAGTACTTC. It translates to CASKGEGEQYF. The V and J genes are TRBV5-1 and TRBJ2-7; D is perhaps TRBD1 (6 bases). Trimming pared 6 bases from V and 7 bases from J, leaving 11 bases between. Germline CDR1 SGHRS, CDR2 YFSETQ. This CDR3 comprises 11 residues.

Here the CDR3 reads CASSQELLPVGSNEQFF. In DNA, the CDR3 is TGTGCCAGCAGCCAAGAACTTCTCCCGGTGGGCAGCAATGAGCAGTTCTTC. The chain is built from TRBV4-2 and TRBJ2-1; D unresolved. The CDR3 runs 17 residues. The germline V and J ends were trimmed by 0 bases and 6 bases, with 18 bases remaining between them. The germline CDR1 and CDR2 sequences are LGHNA and YNFKEQ.

The rearrangement uses TRBV7-9 and TRBJ1-1; possibly TRBD1 for D (5 bases). The germline V and J ends were trimmed by 4 bases and 3 bases, with 15 bases remaining between them. Germline CDR1 is SEHNR and CDR2 is FQNEAQ (reference sequence). The CDR3 covers 15 residues. The CDR3 DNA is TGTGCCAGCAGCTCGACAGTGACACGCCACACTGAAGCTTTCTTT. Protein product: CASSSTVTRHTEAFF.

This clonotype has a count of ten or more. The chain combines TRBV5-1 with TRBJ2-1, with TRBD2 identical over 16 bases. The CDR3 has 17 residues. Germline V gene sequence: CDR1 SGHRS, CDR2 YFSETQ. V lost 7 bases and J lost 12; bases outside the gene matches: 16. CDR3 sequence (DNA): TGCGCCAGCCACCGAGACGCCGGGACTAGCGGGAGGGGAAGGCAGTTCTTC. Its translation is CASHRDAGTSGRGRQFF.